Shown below are 21 T cell receptor beta chains from a single sample sequenced in a study of cytomegalovirus exposure and HLA in healthy donors. It was with 60 Vbeta and 13 Jbeta primers that the PCR ran. Sequenced by immunoSEQ multiplex PCR; TCRdb stores in-frame clones only, minus some. The sample contains 94,000 or so clones, 70% to 85% of which appear only once. The source material was PBMCs. These receptors were obtained from a man aged 60-69 years in good health and CMV-seronegative.

This clone came up once. The V call is TRBV27, the J call TRBJ2-7, with TRBD1 matching 10 bases. Losses at the gene ends were 2 bases for V and 3 bases for J; bases not matched to a gene: 4. This CDR3 is 15 amino acids long. Germline V gives CDR1 MNHEY, CDR2 SMNVEV (reference sequence). The CDR3 spells CASSLVGQGSYEQYF. The CDR3 DNA reads as TGTGCCAGCAGTTTAGTGGGACAGGGGAGCTACGAGCAGTACTTC.

This clone was seen more than once but under ten times. The chain has TRBV6-6 and TRBJ1-1; unclear D gene. The V and J ends lost 5 bases and 1 base respectively, with 17 bases between them. Germline V gives CDR1 MNHNY, CDR2 SVGAGI (reference sequence). The CDR3 has 16 residues. CDR3 protein: CASSQGPRNGNTEAFF. In DNA, the CDR3 is TGTGCCAGCAGTCAAGGTCCGAGGAACGGGAACACTGAAGCTTTCTTT.

The table lists this clone with a few counts. The chain employs TRBV4-1 and TRBJ2-5; 9 nucleotides match TRBD2. CDR1 MGHRA and CDR2 YSYEKL come from the germline V gene. The V segment lost 1 base and the J segment 4 bases; nucleotides outside the gene matches: 10. CDR3 size: 17 residues. The CDR3 region is CASSQVAIAGVGETQYF. CDR3 nucleotide sequence: TGCGCCAGCAGCCAAGTCGCGATAGCGGGGGTAGGAGAGACCCAGTACTTC.

The chain links TRBV7-8 to TRBJ2-7; maybe TRBD1 (6 bases). Germline CDR1 SGHVS, CDR2 FQNEAQ. The germline V and J ends were trimmed by 3 bases and 2 bases, with 11 bases remaining between them. CDR3 length: 14 residues. As DNA, the CDR3 is TGTGCCAGCAGCTTTACAGGGCTGGCCTACGAGCAGTACTTC. The encoded protein is CASSFTGLAYEQYF.

The chain recombines TRBV11-2 with TRBJ2-7, with 11 bases identical to TRBD1. Germline CDR1 SGHAT, CDR2 FQNNGV. CDR3 length: 14 amino acids. The trim removed 5 bases at V and 4 bases at J, leaving 4 bases unmatched. For the CDR3, the DNA is TGTGCCAGCAGCCAGGGACAGGGGGTATACGAGCAGTACTTC. Translating gives CASSQGQGVYEQYF.

This chain links TRBV7-9 with TRBJ2-1; D is possibly TRBD2 (6 bases). The CDR3 is 13 residues long. Deletions cut 3 bases from V and 5 bases from J, with 8 bases between. Germline CDR1 SEHNR, CDR2 FQNEAQ (reference sequence). CDR3 region: CASSFSGHNEQFF. In DNA form, the CDR3 reads TGTGCCAGCAGCTTCAGCGGGCACAATGAGCAGTTCTTC.

The chain joins TRBV7-9 to TRBJ2-1; no firm D call. The CDR3 loop spans 15 amino acids. Trimming left V 1 base short and J 5 bases short, with 12 bases between. The germline V gene encodes CDR1 SEHNR and CDR2 FQNEAQ (reference sequence). CDR3: CASSLDQAWDNEQFF. CDR3 sequence (DNA): TGTGCCAGCAGCTTAGACCAGGCTTGGGACAATGAGCAGTTCTTC.

V usage is TRBV28 and J usage is TRBJ2-2; 8 bases align to TRBD1. Germline CDR1 is MDHEN and CDR2 is SYDVKM. V gave up 8 bases and J gave up 5 bases; unmatched junction bases: 7. This CDR3 is 14 amino acids long. In DNA form, the CDR3 reads TGTGCCAGCGGTCATGGACAGGGTACCGGGGAGCTGTTTTTT. This codes for CASGHGQGTGELFF.

The rearrangement joins TRBV6-1 to TRBJ2-3, with a possible D match to TRBD2 (5 bases). The ends were cut back, 2 bases at V and 6 bases at J, with 9 bases in the middle. The CDR3 extends over 13 amino acids. Germline loops: CDR1 MNHNS, CDR2 SASEGT. The CDR3 reads CASSERGRDTQYF. As DNA, the CDR3 is TGTGCCAGCAGTGAACGAGGGCGCGATACGCAGTATTTT.

V gene TRBV5-8 combines with J gene TRBJ1-1, with 10 bases identical to TRBD1. Unmatched junction bases numbered 7, after V lost 5 bases and J lost 3 bases. Germline loops: CDR1 SGHTS, CDR2 YDEGEE. The CDR3 sequence is 15 residues long. CDR3 sequence reads: CASSPTGGEDTEAFF. CDR3 in DNA: TGTGCCAGCAGTCCGACAGGGGGCGAGGACACTGAAGCTTTCTTT.

This clone has just a few counts. This chain connects TRBV5-1 to TRBJ1-1, with D perhaps TRBD1 (6 bases). The CDR3 is 14 amino acids. From germline, CDR1 is SGHRS and CDR2 YFSETQ. V shed 6 bases and J shed 0 bases, with 12 bases lying between them. The CDR3 nucleotides are TGCGCCAGCACCGTCACAGGGTTGAACACTGAAGCTTTCTTT. Its translation is CASTVTGLNTEAFF.

A few counts support this clone. The chain uses TRBV5-3 and TRBJ2-1; TRBD2 might be the D (6 bases). TRBV5-3 is noted as an ORF with a role that remains uncertain. The CDR3 sequence is 15 residues long. The V gene lost 1 base and the J gene lost 5 bases, with 13 bases spanning the gap. CDR3 residues: CARSLKLAANNEQFF. In DNA, the CDR3 is TGTGCCAGAAGCTTGAAACTAGCCGCAAACAATGAGCAGTTCTTC.

The rearrangement joins TRBV10-3 to TRBJ1-4; TRBD1 is a possible D gene (5 bases). The ends were cut back, 6 bases at V and 5 bases at J, with 10 bases in the middle. This CDR3 has 13 amino acids. Germline V CDR1 and CDR2: ENHRY, SYGVKD. The CDR3 DNA follows: TGTGCCATCAGCCAGGGTCAAAATGAAAAACTGTTTTTT. It is translated as CAISQGQNEKLFF.

The rearrangement uses TRBV28 and TRBJ1-5; no clear D. The V gene lost 10 bases and the J gene lost 4 bases, with 8 bases spanning the gap. This CDR3 has 11 amino acids. Germline V gene data show CDR1 as MDHEN and CDR2 as SYDVKM. CDR3 amino acids: CATNKNQPQHF. The CDR3 region has the DNA TGTGCCACCAACAAGAATCAGCCCCAGCATTTT.

V usage is TRBV28 and J usage is TRBJ2-7; D is perhaps TRBD2 (5 bases). CDR3 length: 14 residues. CDR1 is MDHEN, CDR2 SYDVKM, per germline. V gave up 4 bases and J gave up 4 bases, with 14 bases separating them. The CDR3 spells CASSSLPEEYEQYF. Written as DNA, the CDR3 is TGTGCCAGCAGTTCTCTCCCGGAGGAGTACGAGCAGTACTTC.

The rearrangement links TRBV7-2 to TRBJ1-5; D not certain. The CDR3 sequence is 13 residues long. Germline loops: CDR1 SGHTA, CDR2 FQGNSA. Trimming shortened V by 4 bases and J by 4 bases, and 8 bases separated the two germline ends. The CDR3 region is CASSWRVNQPQHF. The CDR3 DNA sequence: TGTGCCAGCAGCTGGAGGGTTAATCAGCCCCAGCATTTT.

A single count supports this clone. The chain links TRBV6-1 to TRBJ2-7, with D possibly TRBD2 on 6 matching bases. The CDR3 is 13 amino acids. CDR1 is MNHNS and CDR2 is SASEGT in the germline V gene. V lost 0 bases and J 6 bases, leaving 9 bases between the germline ends. CDR3 nucleotide sequence: TGTGCCAGCAGTGAAGCGTTGGGGGGCGAGCAGTACTTC. Residues: CASSEALGGEQYF.

The chain combines TRBV7-2 with TRBJ2-7; D is perhaps TRBD1 (6 bases). Germline values: CDR1 SGHTA, CDR2 FQGNSA. The CDR3 is 12 amino acids. Trimming left V 5 bases short and J 7 bases short, with 12 bases between. The CDR3 region has the DNA TGTGCCAGCAGCCCCCGAAGGGGGGAGCAGTACTTC. Amino acids: CASSPRRGEQYF.

J is TRBJ2-7 and V is TRBV27, with 9 bases aligning to TRBD2. The CDR3 totals 13 residues. Germline CDR1 MNHEY, CDR2 SMNVEV (reference sequence). V trimming: 2 bases; J trimming: 12 bases; junction bases outside the gene matches: 8. The CDR3 here is CASSLPGTSYPYF. In nucleotides, the CDR3 is TGTGCCAGCAGTTTACCCGGGACTAGCTATCCGTACTTC.

The rearrangement uses TRBV15 and TRBJ2-1; D perhaps matches TRBD1 (5 bases). The length of the CDR3 is 16 residues. From germline, CDR1 is LNHNV and CDR2 YYDKDF (reference sequence). The ends were cut back, 0 bases at V and 3 bases at J, with 12 bases in the middle. The CDR3 DNA is TGTGCCACCAGCAGAGATATTGAAGGGGACTACAATGAGCAGTTCTTC. Translation: CATSRDIEGDYNEQFF. The whole variable domain, filled in from reference TRBV15 and TRBJ2-1, reads DAMVIQNPRYQVTQFGKPVTLSCSQTLNHNVMYWYQQKSSQAPKLLFHYYDKDFNNEADTPDNFQSRRPNTSFCFLDIRSPGLGDTAMYLCATSRDIEGDYNEQFFGPGTRLTVL.

This clone was seen a handful of times. The chain uses TRBV6-6 and TRBJ1-1; D uncertain. This CDR3 has 11 residues. Between the trimmed V and J ends, which lost 7 bases and 8 bases, there was a span of 11 bases. The germline V gene encodes CDR1 MNHNY and CDR2 SVGAGI (reference sequence). CDR3 sequence reads: CASKTLREAFF. CDR3 in DNA: TGTGCCAGCAAAACTCTCCGAGAAGCTTTCTTT.